Each of the 24 T cell receptor beta chains below was sequenced from the same sample in a study of shared clonotypes between healthy human individuals. TCRdb's table, derived via immunoSEQ multiplex PCR, lists solely in-frame clones and lacks some. Found here are just under 350,000 clones, around 70% of them singletons; the top ten hold roughly 10%. Sequencing was done on a sample of memory CD4+ T cells sorted from blood. Subset denoted: CD45RA-negative fraction. The source is a man younger than 45 in good health.

This clone was picked up one time. The J gene is TRBJ2-3, the V gene TRBV29-1; D unclear. Germline CDR1 reads SQVTM; CDR2 reads ANQGSEA. With 2 bases removed from V and 8 bases from J, the gap between germline ends came to 8 bases. The length of the CDR3 is 11 residues. DNA of the CDR3: TGCAGCGTTGAAAGAGGTGGTACGCAGTATTTT. Translation: CSVERGGTQYF.

Only a few counts were recorded for this clone. V is TRBV10-3 and J is TRBJ2-1, with D uncertain. The V and J ends lost 0 bases and 2 bases respectively, with 14 bases between them. The germline V gene encodes CDR1 ENHRY and CDR2 SYGVKD. CDR3 length: 17 residues. In nucleotides, the CDR3 is TGTGCCATCAGTGAGTCCGAAGCCGATCCTACCTACAATGAGCAGTTCTTC. Its translation is CAISESEADPTYNEQFF.

V gene TRBV2 combines with J gene TRBJ2-2, with 7 bases fitting TRBD1. V trimming: 6 bases; J trimming: 6 bases; junction bases outside the gene matches: 10. Germline V gene data show CDR1 as SNHLY and CDR2 as FYNNEI. The CDR3 spans 15 residues. The CDR3 coding sequence is TGTGCCAGCAGCCAACAGGGGCCCACTGCCGGGGAGCTGTTTTTT. Translating it yields CASSQQGPTAGELFF.

This clone appeared many times. The chain has TRBV2 and TRBJ1-2; 10 bases map to TRBD1. V lost 5 bases and J lost 7; bases outside the gene matches: 7. CDR1 and CDR2 from the germline V gene are SNHLY and FYNNEI. The CDR3 has 14 residues. The CDR3 reads CASSLTGGGFGYTF. DNA of the CDR3: TGTGCCAGCAGTCTGACAGGGGGCGGCTTTGGCTACACCTTC.

The V call is TRBV7-1, the J call TRBJ1-1; D gene uncertain. TRBV7-1 is labeled an ORF, and its function is uncertain. The length of the CDR3 is 13 residues. Trimming shortened V by 5 bases and J by 1 base, and 8 bases separated the two germline ends. The CDR3 sequence is CASSQVKNTEAFF. The CDR3 coding sequence is TGTGCCAGCAGCCAGGTAAAGAACACTGAAGCTTTCTTT.

This clone is a singleton in its sample. The V and J genes are TRBV29-1 and TRBJ1-2; a possible D gene is TRBD1 (5 bases). Trimming removed 6 bases at V and 3 bases at J, with 11 bases between. Germline V CDR1 and CDR2: SQVTM, ANQGSEA. The CDR3 spans 12 residues. The CDR3: CSVGASDYGYTF. As DNA, the CDR3 is TGCAGCGTAGGGGCCTCAGACTATGGCTACACCTTC.

In DNA form, the CDR3 reads TGCGCCAGCAGCTTTCGGCAGCCCTACGAGCAGTACTTC. Its translation is CASSFRQPYEQYF. The chain combines TRBV5-1 with TRBJ2-7, with D unresolved. The CDR3 consists of 13 residues. Trimming took 2 bases from V and 2 from J, leaving 8 bases between them. The germline CDR1 and CDR2 sequences are SGHRS and YFSETQ.

The chain carries TRBV7-9 and TRBJ2-7; 11 bases match TRBD1. CDR3 length equals 15 residues. The J segment lost 5 bases and the V segment lost 2 bases, leaving 5 bases of the junction unmatched. Germline values: CDR1 SEHNR, CDR2 FQNEAQ (reference sequence). CDR3 amino acids: CASSLSWTGGDEQYF. The CDR3, as DNA: TGTGCCAGCAGCTTATCGTGGACAGGGGGCGACGAGCAGTACTTC.

This clone appeared a few times. V and J are TRBV6-1 and TRBJ2-3; 8 nucleotides match TRBD1. This CDR3 region has 14 residues. The V gene's germline CDR1 is MNHNS and CDR2 SASEGT. Unmatched junction bases numbered 6, after V lost 5 bases and J lost 5 bases. This CDR3 reads CASSFGQGGDTQYF. The DNA for the CDR3 is TGTGCCAGCAGTTTTGGACAGGGTGGAGATACGCAGTATTTT.

A few counts support this clone. The rearrangement uses TRBV6-1 and TRBJ1-1; D call uncertain. Looked up from germline, CDR1 is MNHNS and CDR2 is SASEGT. This CDR3 is 16 amino acids long. Trimming removed 1 base from V and 2 bases from J, with 14 bases in between. CDR3 amino acids: CASSEGWRWGNTEAFF. The CDR3 DNA reads TGTGCCAGCAGTGAAGGATGGAGGTGGGGTAACACTGAAGCTTTCTTT.

The chain employs TRBV29-1 and TRBJ1-1; 7 bases map to TRBD1. CDR1 and CDR2 from the germline V gene are SQVTM and ANQGSEA. The CDR3 contains 12 residues. V was clipped by 5 bases and J by 5 bases; unmatched bases: 5. The CDR3 reads CSVYSGGTEAFF. The CDR3 DNA reads as TGCAGCGTTTATTCAGGGGGGACTGAAGCTTTCTTT.

The V and J genes are TRBV5-4 and TRBJ2-1; D might be TRBD1 or TRBD2, each matching 5 bases. This CDR3 region has 16 residues. Germline V gene lookup returns CDR1 SGHNT and CDR2 YYREEE (reference sequence). V was cut by 0 bases and J by 4 bases, with 14 bases left in between. This chain's CDR3 is CASSLEGPRGYNEQFF. CDR3 DNA sequence: TGTGCCAGCAGCTTGGAGGGCCCGAGGGGATACAATGAGCAGTTCTTC. Supplemented by reference TRBV5-4 and TRBJ2-1, the full variable domain reads ETGVTQSPTHLIKTRGQQVTLRCSSQSGHNTVSWYQQALGQGPQFIFQYYREEENGRGNFPPRFSGLQFPNYSSELNVNALELDDSALYLCASSLEGPRGYNEQFFGPGTRLTVL.

This chain uses TRBV28 with TRBJ2-1, with 9 bases identical to TRBD2. The CDR3 has 15 amino acids. V shed 6 bases and J 7 bases; nucleotides not matched to a gene: 10. The germline gives CDR1 MDHEN, CDR2 SYDVKM. The CDR3 protein is CASSLRGLALNEQFF. For the CDR3, the DNA is TGTGCCAGCAGCCTCCGAGGACTAGCGCTGAATGAGCAGTTCTTC.

This clone occurred once. V is TRBV5-1 and J is TRBJ2-5, with D uncertain. This CDR3 has 12 residues. The V gene lost 2 bases and the J gene lost 5 bases, with 7 bases spanning the gap. Germline CDR1 reads SGHRS; CDR2 reads YFSETQ. The CDR3 spells CASSFTHETQYF. The CDR3, as DNA: TGCGCCAGCAGCTTTACCCACGAGACCCAGTACTTC.

V and J are TRBV18 and TRBJ2-1, with 8 bases lining up with TRBD2. CDR3 length: 18 amino acids. V trimming: 3 bases; J trimming: 0 bases; junction bases outside the gene matches: 10. Germline-derived CDR1 and CDR2 are KGHSH and LQKENI. The CDR3 region has the DNA TGTGCCAGCTCACCCCGGCCTGGCGGGGGGAGCTCCTACAATGAGCAGTTCTTC. This codes for CASSPRPGGGSSYNEQFF.

In this sample, this clone turned up once. The V call is TRBV5-6, the J call TRBJ2-7; the D call may be TRBD1 or TRBD2 (5 bases each). Per germline, CDR1 SGHDT and CDR2 YYEEEE. The CDR3 sequence is 15 residues long. V was pared by 0 bases and J by 4 bases, with 14 bases between. CDR3 sequence reads: CASSLGGGLGYEQYF. CDR3 DNA sequence: TGTGCCAGCAGCTTGGGTGGGGGATTGGGGTACGAGCAGTACTTC. Full variable domain (remainder filled in from reference TRBV5-6 and TRBJ2-7): DAGVTQSPTHLIKTRGQQVTLRCSPKSGHDTVSWYQQALGQGPQFIFQYYEEEERQRGNFPDRFSGHQFPNYSSELNVNALLLGDSALYLCASSLGGGLGYEQYFGPGTRLTVT.

A few counts support this clone. The V and J genes are TRBV27 and TRBJ1-2; weak D call: TRBD1 (5 bases). With 8 bases removed from V and 7 bases from J, the gap between germline ends came to 14 bases. CDR1 is MNHEY, CDR2 SMNVEV, per germline (reference sequence). There are 12 residues in the CDR3. In DNA, the CDR3 is TGTGCCAGCGTTTTTAGAGGGGTTGGCTACACCTTC. Its protein product is CASVFRGVGYTF.

This chain uses TRBV6-1 with TRBJ2-7, with D tentatively TRBD1 or TRBD2 (6 bases each). The CDR3 totals 16 residues. V shed 1 base and J shed 5 bases, with 18 bases lying between them. Germline-derived CDR1 and CDR2 are MNHNS and SASEGT. CDR3 residues: CASSEGGPGGGHEQYF. In DNA form, the CDR3 reads TGTGCCAGCAGTGAAGGGGGACCCGGGGGCGGCCACGAGCAGTACTTC.

This chain uses TRBV6-1 with TRBJ2-7, with D perhaps TRBD1 (7 bases). V lost 8 bases to trimming and J lost 7 bases, with 21 bases between them. This CDR3 region has 14 residues. The germline V gene has CDR1 MNHNS and CDR2 SASEGT. The CDR3 coding sequence is TGTGCCAGCGGTGGTTACGGAGGGGGCAGAGAGCAGTACTTC. Its translation: CASGGYGGGREQYF.

The chain carries TRBV19 and TRBJ2-4; 11 bases are shared with TRBD2. In germline, CDR1 is LNHDA, CDR2 SQIVND (reference sequence). V gave up 4 bases and J gave up 1 base; unmatched junction bases: 6. The CDR3 is made up of 17 amino acids. The CDR3 region is CASSKIAGGVAKNIQYF. CDR3 in DNA: TGTGCCAGTAGTAAAATAGCGGGAGGGGTGGCCAAAAACATTCAGTACTTC.

The CDR3 protein is CASSPFPVDTQYF. CDR3 coding DNA: TGTGCCAGCAGTCCCTTTCCGGTCGATACGCAGTATTTT. The chain joins TRBV28 to TRBJ2-3, with D unresolved. Germline V gene sequence: CDR1 MDHEN, CDR2 SYDVKM. The V end was cut by 5 bases, the J end by 6 bases, with 12 bases between. The CDR3 covers 13 residues.

The rearrangement uses TRBV5-1 and TRBJ1-4, with D tentatively TRBD1 (5 bases). Germline CDR1 and CDR2: SGHRS and YFSETQ. This CDR3 comprises 14 residues. Trimming shortened V by 4 bases and J by 7 bases, and 14 bases separated the two germline ends. The DNA for the CDR3 is TGCGCCAGCAGCCCGGATCAGGGTCTTGAAAAACTGTTTTTT. Its translation is CASSPDQGLEKLFF.

The chain is built from TRBV30 and TRBJ2-1; the D is unclear. This CDR3 contains 11 residues. Germline CDR1 is GTSNPN and CDR2 is SVGIG (reference sequence). Trimming removed 0 bases from V and 10 bases from J, with 7 bases in between. CDR3 sequence reads: CAWSVTWEQFF. CDR3 coding DNA: TGTGCCTGGAGTGTAACCTGGGAGCAGTTCTTC. The variable domain in full, completed from reference TRBV30 and TRBJ2-1, reads SQTIHQWPATLVQPVGSPLSLECTVEGTSNPNLYWYRQAAGRGLQLLFYSVGIGQISSEVPQNLSASRPQDRQFILSSKKLLLSDSGFYLCAWSVTWEQFFGPGTRLTVL.

As DNA, the CDR3 is TGTGCCAGCAGTGAAGGCAGCTCCTACGAGCAGTACTTC. Its protein product is CASSEGSSYEQYF. This sequence joins TRBV2 and TRBJ2-7; D gene unclear. The ends were cut back, 1 base at V and 0 bases at J, with 4 bases in the middle. Germline CDR1 SNHLY, CDR2 FYNNEI. This CDR3 is 13 amino acids long.